This TCR beta chain was identified in a study of blood T cell repertoires in COVID-19. Germline V gives CDR1 KGHDR, CDR2 SFDVKD. J was trimmed by 5 bases and V by 2 bases; bases with no gene match: 16. The length of the CDR3 is 19 residues. Libraries were prepared by immunoSEQ multiplex PCR; TCRdb keeps only in-frame clonotypes and omits some of them. The data contain 300,000 to 400,000 clones, approximately 87% of them singletons. The chain recombines TRBV24-1 with TRBJ2-1; TRBD1 aligns across 8 bases. The sequencing sample was made of PBMCs or T cells enriched from blood (not recorded which). This clonotype originated in a woman younger than 45 with acute COVID-19. CDR3 in DNA: TGTGCCACCAGTGATTCGTACCCCCTACAGGGGGTTGTCCACAATGAGCAGTTCTTC. Translation gives CATSDSYPLQGVVHNEQFF.